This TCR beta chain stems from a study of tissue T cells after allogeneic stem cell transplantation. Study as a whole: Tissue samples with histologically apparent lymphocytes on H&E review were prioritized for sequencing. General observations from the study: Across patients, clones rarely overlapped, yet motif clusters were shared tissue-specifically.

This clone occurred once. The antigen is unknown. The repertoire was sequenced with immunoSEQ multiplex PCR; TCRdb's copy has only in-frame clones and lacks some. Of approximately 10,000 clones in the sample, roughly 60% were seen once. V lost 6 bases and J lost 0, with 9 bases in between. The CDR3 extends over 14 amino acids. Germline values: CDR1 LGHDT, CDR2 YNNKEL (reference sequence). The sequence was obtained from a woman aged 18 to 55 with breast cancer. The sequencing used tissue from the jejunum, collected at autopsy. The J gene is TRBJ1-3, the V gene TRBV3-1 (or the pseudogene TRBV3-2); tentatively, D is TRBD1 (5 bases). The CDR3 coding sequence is TGTGCCAGCAGGCGGGGGAGCTCTGGAAACACCATATATTTT. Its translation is CASRRGSSGNTIYF.